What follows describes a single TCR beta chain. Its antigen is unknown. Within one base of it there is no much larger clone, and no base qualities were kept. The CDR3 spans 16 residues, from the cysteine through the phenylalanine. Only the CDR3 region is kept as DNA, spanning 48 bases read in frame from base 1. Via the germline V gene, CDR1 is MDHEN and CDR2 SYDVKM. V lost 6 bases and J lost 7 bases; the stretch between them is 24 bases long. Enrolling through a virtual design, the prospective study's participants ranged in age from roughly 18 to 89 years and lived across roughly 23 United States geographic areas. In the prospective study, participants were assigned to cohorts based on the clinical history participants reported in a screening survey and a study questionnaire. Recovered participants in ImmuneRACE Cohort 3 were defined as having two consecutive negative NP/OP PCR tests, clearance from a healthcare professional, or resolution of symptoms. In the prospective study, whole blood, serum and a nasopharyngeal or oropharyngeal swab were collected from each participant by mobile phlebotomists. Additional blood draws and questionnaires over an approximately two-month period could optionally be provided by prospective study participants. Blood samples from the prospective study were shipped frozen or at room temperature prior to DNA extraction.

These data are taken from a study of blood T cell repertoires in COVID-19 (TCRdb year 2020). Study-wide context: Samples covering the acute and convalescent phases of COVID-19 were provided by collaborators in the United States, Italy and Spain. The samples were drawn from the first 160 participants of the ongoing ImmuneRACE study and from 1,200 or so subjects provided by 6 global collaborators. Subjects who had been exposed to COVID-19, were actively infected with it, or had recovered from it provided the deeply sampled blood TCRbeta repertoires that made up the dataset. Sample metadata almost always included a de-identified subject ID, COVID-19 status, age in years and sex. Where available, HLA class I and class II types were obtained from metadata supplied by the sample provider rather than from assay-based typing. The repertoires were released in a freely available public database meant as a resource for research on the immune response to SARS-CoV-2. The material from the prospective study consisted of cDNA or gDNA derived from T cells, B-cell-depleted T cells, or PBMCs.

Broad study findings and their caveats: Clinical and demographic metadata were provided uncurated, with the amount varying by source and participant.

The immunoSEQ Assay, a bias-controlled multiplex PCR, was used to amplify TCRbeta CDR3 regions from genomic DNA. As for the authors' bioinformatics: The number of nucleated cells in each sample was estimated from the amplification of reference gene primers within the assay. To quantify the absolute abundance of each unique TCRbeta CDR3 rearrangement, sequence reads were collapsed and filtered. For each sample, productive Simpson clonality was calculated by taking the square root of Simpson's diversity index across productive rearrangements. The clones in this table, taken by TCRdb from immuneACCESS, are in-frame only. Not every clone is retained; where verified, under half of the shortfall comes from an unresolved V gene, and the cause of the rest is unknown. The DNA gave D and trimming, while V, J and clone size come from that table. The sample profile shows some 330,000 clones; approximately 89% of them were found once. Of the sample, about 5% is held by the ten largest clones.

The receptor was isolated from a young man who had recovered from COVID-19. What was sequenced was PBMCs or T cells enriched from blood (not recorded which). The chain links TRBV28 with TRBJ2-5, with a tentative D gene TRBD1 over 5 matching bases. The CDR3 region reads CASRGQGSASLGTQYF. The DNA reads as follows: TGTGCCAGCAGGGGGCAGGGCTCAGCCTCCCTAGGGACCCAGTACTTC.